This T cell receptor beta chain is from a study of cytomegalovirus exposure and HLA in healthy donors. The study, taken as a whole, reports: In vitro, three CMV-associated chains proved specific for CMV antigens. The study found most TCR sequences rare, yet found some public TCRs in many donors.

In the case of this clone: The antigen is undetermined.

Here immunoSEQ multiplex PCR was the method, and the copy in TCRdb shows in-frame clones only, minus some. The data show some 90,000 clones, with about 90% seen just once and 6.3% held by the top ten. Germline-derived CDR1 and CDR2 are SGHTA and FQGNSA. CDR3 length equals 14 residues. V was trimmed by 1 base and J by 1 base, leaving 7 bases between them. The donors were part of the 120-subject validation cohort, which stood apart from the roughly 670-subject first cohort. This clonotype was sampled from a young man in good health and CMV-seropositive. V is TRBV7-2 and J is TRBJ1-1; no definite D call. Input material: PBMCs. The CDR3, as DNA: TGTGCCAGCAGCTTAGTGCCAGAGAACACTGAAGCTTTCTTT. Residues: CASSLVPENTEAFF.